This T cell receptor beta chain was observed in a study of cytomegalovirus exposure and HLA in healthy donors. With 60 Vbeta and 13 Jbeta primers, the PCR was carried out. The assay was immunoSEQ multiplex PCR, and TCRdb's table has in-frame clones only and misses some. The data hold about 210,000 clones, with 80% to 90% observed a single time. To note about this clone: Antigen: not known.

V lost 4 bases, J lost 4 bases, and 10 bases lay in between. Germline lookup yields CDR1 LGHNA and CDR2 YSLEER. The CDR3 runs to 14 residues. Overall study results and limits: Accurate HLA-A and HLA-B prediction from TCR beta sequences was reported for most subjects. An analysis was carried out later, and it reportedly showed fewer N-insertions in an Asian-associated ancestry cluster than the approximately 700-donor mean.

The receptor comes from a man in his thirties or forties in good health and CMV-seronegative. Sequenced material: PBMCs. V usage is TRBV4-3 and J usage is TRBJ2-2, with unresolved D. The CDR3 DNA is TGCGCCAGCAGCCCCCGGGTGAGCACCGGGGAGCTGTTTTTT. As protein: CASSPRVSTGELFF.